Listed here are 31 T cell receptor beta chains from one sample, sequenced in a study of cytomegalovirus exposure and HLA in healthy donors. The PCR employed 60 Vbeta primers together with 13 Jbeta primers. The repertoire was sequenced with immunoSEQ multiplex PCR; TCRdb's copy has only in-frame clones and lacks some. The sample holds some 90,000 clones; 70% to 85% are singletons and the top ten take roughly 3.8%. Source material: PBMCs. The receptors shown here come from a man aged 45-65 years in good health and CMV-seronegative.

The chain is built from TRBV6-5 and TRBJ1-1, with a tentative D call TRBD1 (6 bases). V lost 6 bases and J lost 9, with 14 bases in between. This CDR3 comprises 12 residues. Germline CDR1 MNHEY, CDR2 SVGAGI. The CDR3 DNA reads TGTGCCAGCAGCCTAGGGGGGGGAAAAGCTTTCTTT. It is translated as CASSLGGGKAFF.

On this clone itself: The junction and the germline gene differ at one end; a read error may be behind it. The chain carries TRBV27 and TRBJ2-7; TRBD2 matches 10 bases. The CDR3 length is 14 residues. Looked up from germline, CDR1 is MNHEY and CDR2 is SMNVEV (reference sequence). CDR3: CASSLRTSGTEEYF. In nucleotides, the CDR3 is TGTGCCAGCAGTTTACGGACTAGCGGCACCGAGGAGTACTTC.

The V and J genes are TRBV19 and TRBJ1-2, with a tentative D call TRBD1 (5 bases). The CDR3 totals 15 residues. Trimming removed 2 bases at V and 4 bases at J, with 14 bases between. Germline CDR1 and CDR2: LNHDA and SQIVND (reference sequence). CDR3 sequence: CASSIWRDPVYGYTF. The CDR3 DNA follows: TGTGCCAGTAGTATATGGAGGGACCCGGTCTATGGCTACACCTTC.

The rearrangement links TRBV9 to TRBJ2-1; D gene unclear. V gave up 0 bases and J gave up 3 bases, with 13 bases separating them. Germline V lookup: CDR1 SGDLS, CDR2 YYNGEE. The CDR3 is made up of 16 amino acids. DNA of the CDR3: TGTGCCAGCAGCGTAGATGGTGGCGGTATCTACAATGAGCAGTTCTTC. Translated: CASSVDGGGIYNEQFF.

The V gene is TRBV29-1, the J gene TRBJ2-7; TRBD1 matches at 9 bases. Trimming cost V 5 bases and J 4 bases; bases outside gene matches: 12. In germline, CDR1 is SQVTM, CDR2 ANQGSEA. CDR3 length: 15 residues. CDR3 in DNA: TGCAGCGTTTGGGTTGGGGGGACAGGGAATTACGAGCAGTACTTC. It translates to CSVWVGGTGNYEQYF.

The V gene is TRBV9, the J gene TRBJ1-4; 7 bases map to TRBD1. V shed 3 bases, J shed 4 bases, and the junction held 3 bases outside the gene matches. Germline CDR1 and CDR2: SGDLS and YYNGEE. The CDR3 has 14 residues. For the CDR3, the DNA is TGTGCCAGCAGCGCGGGACAGCTTAATGAAAAACTGTTTTTT. Residues: CASSAGQLNEKLFF.

The V gene is TRBV7-3, the J gene TRBJ2-3; D gene ambiguous. The germline CDR1 and CDR2 sequences are SGHTA and FQGTGA. The CDR3 is 15 residues long. Trimming cost V 0 bases and J 1 base, with 8 bases left between them. The CDR3 here is CASSLTLLRTDTQYF. Here the CDR3 DNA reads TGTGCCAGCAGCTTAACTCTATTACGCACAGATACGCAGTATTTT.

The rearrangement joins TRBV5-8 to TRBJ1-2; perhaps TRBD1 as D (6 bases). CDR1 is SGHTS, CDR2 YDEGEE, per germline. Trimming stripped 10 bases from V and 2 bases from J, with 12 bases between. The CDR3 covers 12 residues. The CDR3 coding sequence is TGTGCCGTGACAGGTTCCAACTATGGCTACACCTTC. The encoded protein is CAVTGSNYGYTF.

This sequence joins TRBV5-6 and TRBJ2-3; 10 bases are a match to TRBD2. V dropped 0 bases and J dropped 6; count of bases not matched to a gene: 7. This CDR3 is built from 16 residues. Per the germline V gene, CDR1 is SGHDT and CDR2 is YYEEEE. The CDR3 DNA reads TGTGCCAGCAGCTTGGTGGCTAGCGGGAGTACGGATACGCAGTATTTT. As protein: CASSLVASGSTDTQYF.

The V call is TRBV7-2, the J call TRBJ1-2, with TRBD1 matching 8 bases. Germline CDR1 SGHTA, CDR2 FQGNSA. The ends lost 6 bases at V and 2 bases at J; junction bases unmatched: 2. The CDR3 length is 13 residues. The DNA for the CDR3 is TGTGCCAGCAGGTGGGACAGGAACTATGGCTACACCTTC. Encoded protein: CASRWDRNYGYTF.

V usage is TRBV19 and J usage is TRBJ1-5; the match to TRBD1 covers 8 bases. The CDR3 is 18 amino acids. J gave up 0 bases and V 7 bases, and 14 bases lay outside the gene matches. Germline V gene data show CDR1 as LNHDA and CDR2 as SQIVND (reference sequence). This chain's CDR3 is CASTSPDRALLSNQPQHF. As DNA, the CDR3 is TGTGCCAGTACCTCCCCGGACAGGGCTTTACTTAGCAATCAGCCCCAGCATTTT. The full variable domain, rest sourced from reference TRBV19 and TRBJ1-5, is DGGITQSPKYLFRKEGQNVTLSCEQNLNHDAMYWYRQDPGQGLRLIYYSQIVNDFQKGDIAEGYSVSREKKESFPLTVTSAQKNPTAFYLCASTSPDRALLSNQPQHFGDGTRLSIL.

The rearrangement joins TRBV6-6 to TRBJ2-3; 7 bases agree with TRBD1. V dropped 11 bases and J dropped 3; count of bases not matched to a gene: 11. CDR1 and CDR2 (germline): MNHNY, SVGAGI (reference sequence). This CDR3 contains 14 residues. As DNA, the CDR3 is TGTGCCGTTAAGGACAGGACCGCTACAGATACGCAGTATTTT. Encoded protein: CAVKDRTATDTQYF.

This chain uses TRBV27 with TRBJ1-4, with a tentative D call TRBD1 (6 bases). There are 20 residues in the CDR3. V lost 0 bases, J lost 0 bases, and 20 bases lay in between. Germline V gene data show CDR1 as MNHEY and CDR2 as SMNVEV (reference sequence). The CDR3 spells CASSLSRGGPLLATNEKLFF. The CDR3 DNA follows: TGTGCCAGCAGTTTATCGAGGGGGGGGCCATTACTAGCAACTAATGAAAAACTGTTTTTT.

V usage is TRBV28 and J usage is TRBJ1-3; perhaps TRBD1 as D (5 bases). V lost 5 bases to trimming and J lost 5 bases, with 13 bases between them. CDR1 and CDR2 from the germline V gene are MDHEN and SYDVKM. The CDR3 totals 14 residues. Here the CDR3 reads CASSVPDTRNTIYF. CDR3 nucleotides: TGTGCCAGCAGTGTCCCGGACACCCGAAACACCATATATTTT.

The genes are TRBV6-5 and TRBJ1-1; tentative D call: TRBD1 (6 bases). The ends were cut back, 5 bases at V and 3 bases at J, with 10 bases in the middle. The CDR3 sequence is 13 residues long. The germline V gene has CDR1 MNHEY and CDR2 SVGAGI. As DNA, the CDR3 is TGTGCCAGCAGTCAAGGGGGACACACTGAAGCTTTCTTT. This codes for CASSQGGHTEAFF.

This sequence joins TRBV11-2 and TRBJ2-5; no reliable D call. Germline assignment: CDR1 SGHAT and CDR2 FQNNGV. The CDR3 extends over 15 amino acids. V lost 0 bases to trimming and J lost 4 bases, with 12 bases between them. As DNA, the CDR3 is TGTGCCAGCAGCTTAGATATCGAGGTAGGAGAGACCCAGTACTTC. It specifies CASSLDIEVGETQYF.

This clone was picked up one time. The CDR3, as DNA: TGTGCCAGCAGTCCACAGGTTTCCTACGAGCAGTACTTC. Protein sequence: CASSPQVSYEQYF. V usage is TRBV6-1 and J usage is TRBJ2-7; possible D gene TRBD1, 5 bases. The CDR3 is 13 amino acids. V was cut by 5 bases and J by 1 base, with 9 bases left in between. The germline gives CDR1 MNHNS, CDR2 SASEGT.

The V call is TRBV2, the J call TRBJ2-5; tentative D call: TRBD2 (5 bases). The tail of the sequence fits TRBJ2-7 better, so the J call may be wrong. Germline V gene sequence: CDR1 SNHLY, CDR2 FYNNEI. The CDR3 has 14 residues. The CDR3 nucleotides are TGTGCCAGCAGTGACCGGGGTTATAGTACCGAGCAGTACTTC. It codes for CASSDRGYSTEQYF.

The chain links TRBV5-4 to TRBJ1-1; no clear D. V was cut by 9 bases and J by 0 bases, with 21 bases left in between. This CDR3 comprises 16 residues. Germline lookup yields CDR1 SGHNT and CDR2 YYREEE (reference sequence). For the CDR3, the DNA is TGTGCCACGGGGTTAAAGGACCGCCTCATGAACACTGAAGCTTTCTTT. Its protein is CATGLKDRLMNTEAFF.

The CDR3 protein is CASSVEPGAGETQYF. CDR3 bases: TGTGCCAGCAGCGTAGAACCAGGGGCGGGAGAGACCCAGTACTTC. This sequence joins TRBV9 and TRBJ2-5; TRBD1 is a possible D gene (6 bases). Trimming removed 0 bases at V and 4 bases at J, with 13 bases between. CDR3 length: 15 amino acids. Germline-derived CDR1 and CDR2 are SGDLS and YYNGEE.

The rearrangement links TRBV28 to TRBJ1-6, with D hard to call. V lost 2 bases and J 0 bases, leaving 11 bases between the germline ends. The CDR3 has 17 residues. The germline V gene has CDR1 MDHEN and CDR2 SYDVKM. CDR3 coding DNA: TGTGCCAGCAGTTTACCCGGGGTTAGCTCCTATAATTCACCCCTCCACTTT. As protein: CASSLPGVSSYNSPLHF.

CDR3 in amino acids: CASSTTGYPLTAQYF. In DNA, the CDR3 is TGTGCCAGTAGCACGACAGGTTACCCCCTGACGGCCCAGTACTTC. The chain has TRBV19 and TRBJ2-5, with D perhaps matching TRBD1 (6 bases). This CDR3 is 15 amino acids long. V gave up 6 bases and J gave up 9 bases, with 23 bases separating them. Germline V CDR1 and CDR2: LNHDA, SQIVND (reference sequence).

V and J are TRBV9 and TRBJ2-2, with a weak D call TRBD1 (6 bases). V was clipped by 0 bases and J by 1 base, with 10 bases between them. Germline V gene sequence: CDR1 SGDLS, CDR2 YYNGEE. This CDR3 spans 16 amino acids. The CDR3 DNA is TGTGCCAGCAGCGTAGGGCAGGGGATGAACACCGGGGAGCTGTTTTTT. Protein sequence: CASSVGQGMNTGELFF.

J is TRBJ2-1 and V is TRBV7-3; 10 bases fit TRBD2. CDR1 is SGHTA and CDR2 is FQGTGA in the germline V gene. The CDR3 runs 15 residues. The ends lost 5 bases at V and 3 bases at J; junction bases unmatched: 4. The CDR3 sequence is CASSTSSGSYNEQFF. For the CDR3, the DNA is TGTGCCAGCAGCACTTCTAGCGGGAGCTACAATGAGCAGTTCTTC.

The genes are TRBV6-6 and TRBJ2-7, with D possibly being TRBD2 (6 bases). With 6 bases removed from V and 6 bases from J, the gap between germline ends came to 15 bases. CDR3 length: 13 amino acids. From germline, CDR1 is MNHNY and CDR2 SVGAGI (reference sequence). CDR3 coding DNA: TGTGCCAGCAGCTCCGGGACTTTAGTCGAGCAGTACTTC. Residues: CASSSGTLVEQYF.

This clone was observed a few times. The chain joins TRBV6-5 to TRBJ1-3, with D unclear. Between the trimmed V and J ends, which lost 1 base and 0 bases, there was a span of 7 bases. The CDR3 runs to 15 residues. Germline V CDR1 and CDR2: MNHEY, SVGAGI. The CDR3 here is CASSYWASSGNTIYF. The CDR3 DNA follows: TGTGCCAGCAGTTACTGGGCCAGCTCTGGAAACACCATATATTTT.

J is TRBJ2-1 and V is TRBV19; TRBD2 matches at 7 bases. With V trimmed by 3 bases and J by 10 bases, 3 bases remained unmatched. Germline V lookup: CDR1 LNHDA, CDR2 SQIVND (reference sequence). The CDR3 is 12 amino acids. Written as DNA, the CDR3 is TGTGCCAGTAGTATCTGGGGAGGGGAGCAGTTCTTC. It specifies CASSIWGGEQFF.

This clone was seen once. This chain joins TRBV5-1 and TRBJ2-3, with TRBD1 matching 9 bases. Trimming took 6 bases from V and 3 from J; bases not matched to a gene: 5. CDR1 SGHRS and CDR2 YFSETQ come from the germline V gene. The CDR3 contains 14 residues. CDR3 sequence reads: CASTEGQGTDTQYF. CDR3 DNA sequence: TGCGCCAGCACGGAAGGACAGGGGACAGATACGCAGTATTTT.

The genes are TRBV9 and TRBJ2-7; tentatively, D is TRBD2 (5 bases). The CDR3 contains 15 residues. Trimming stripped 0 bases from V and 2 bases from J, with 12 bases between. The germline V gene has CDR1 SGDLS and CDR2 YYNGEE. The CDR3 sequence is CASSVDEGTTYEQYF. CDR3 nucleotides: TGTGCCAGCAGCGTAGATGAGGGAACCACCTACGAGCAGTACTTC.

The table lists this clone with a few counts. This sequence joins TRBV1 and TRBJ2-2; the DNA was not compared with TRBD1, the D call given in the table. TRBV1 is a pseudogene. The CDR3 has 22 residues. The CDR3 nucleotides read TGCACCAGCAGCCAAGATCGCGGGACAGGGGGAATGGGGGCGGGACTCACCGGGGAGCTGTTTTTT. This translates into CTSSQDRGTGGMGAGLTGELFF.

V is TRBV5-1 and J is TRBJ2-5; D is uncertain. Near its end, the DNA agrees better with TRBJ2-7, so the J call may be wrong. The CDR3 loop spans 14 amino acids. The germline gives CDR1 SGHRS, CDR2 YFSETQ. Here the CDR3 reads CASSIEKPYYEQYF. As DNA, the CDR3 is TGCGCCAGCAGCATAGAAAAACCTTACTACGAGCAGTACTTC.